These T cell receptor beta chains were read from a single sample in a study of control samples from healthy donors and cancer patients. Method: immunoSEQ multiplex PCR; TCRdb's copy keeps in-frame clones and lacks some. The sample has about 86,000 clones, 85% to 90% seen once; the top ten hold 9.5% to 10%. Specimen: PBMCs. The receptors were sampled from a woman aged 45-65 years with colorectal cancer. The CDR3 runs from the conserved cysteine through the conserved F or W. D genes are given only for firm matches.

j_call v_call d_call cdr3_aa cdr3_nt
TRBJ2-3 TRBV3-1/TRBV3-2 - CASSLETGWDTQYF TGTGCCAGCAGCTTAGAGACCGGGTGGGATACGCAGTATTTT
TRBJ1-5 TRBV19 - CASSILGNQPQHF TGTGCCAGTAGTATTTTGGGAAATCAGCCCCAGCATTTT
TRBJ1-4 TRBV19 TRBD1 CASKQGASELFF TGTGCCAGTAAACAGGGGGCGAGTGAACTGTTTTTT
TRBJ1-1 TRBV6-2/TRBV6-3 TRBD1 CASSHYEGARITEAFF TGTGCCAGCAGTCACTATGAGGGGGCGCGAATCACTGAAGCTTTCTTT
TRBJ2-3 TRBV27 TRBD2 CASRPRGGTDTQYF TGTGCCAGCAGGCCGCGGGGGGGCACAGATACGCAGTATTTT
TRBJ1-5 TRBV7-2 TRBD1 CASSLQTGGQPQHF TGTGCCAGCAGCTTGCAAACAGGGGGTCAGCCCCAGCATTTT
TRBJ1-2 TRBV5-1 TRBD1 CASSTGTVDYGYTF TGCGCCAGCAGCACCGGGACAGTGGACTATGGCTACACCTTC
TRBJ2-3 TRBV6-2/TRBV6-3 - CASSYEGWETDTQYF TGTGCCAGCAGTTACGAAGGGTGGGAGACAGATACGCAGTATTTT
TRBJ2-1 TRBV7-9 - CASSMGNDNEQFF TGTGCCAGCAGCATGGGGAACGACAATGAGCAGTTCTTC
TRBJ2-2 TRBV7-6 - CASSFSLIRGTGELFF TGTGCCAGCAGCTTTTCCCTCATTCGGGGCACCGGGGAGCTGTTTTTT
TRBJ2-1 TRBV7-2 TRBD1 CASSLHRGSNNEQFF TGTGCCAGCAGCTTACACAGGGGGTCCAACAATGAGCAGTTCTTC